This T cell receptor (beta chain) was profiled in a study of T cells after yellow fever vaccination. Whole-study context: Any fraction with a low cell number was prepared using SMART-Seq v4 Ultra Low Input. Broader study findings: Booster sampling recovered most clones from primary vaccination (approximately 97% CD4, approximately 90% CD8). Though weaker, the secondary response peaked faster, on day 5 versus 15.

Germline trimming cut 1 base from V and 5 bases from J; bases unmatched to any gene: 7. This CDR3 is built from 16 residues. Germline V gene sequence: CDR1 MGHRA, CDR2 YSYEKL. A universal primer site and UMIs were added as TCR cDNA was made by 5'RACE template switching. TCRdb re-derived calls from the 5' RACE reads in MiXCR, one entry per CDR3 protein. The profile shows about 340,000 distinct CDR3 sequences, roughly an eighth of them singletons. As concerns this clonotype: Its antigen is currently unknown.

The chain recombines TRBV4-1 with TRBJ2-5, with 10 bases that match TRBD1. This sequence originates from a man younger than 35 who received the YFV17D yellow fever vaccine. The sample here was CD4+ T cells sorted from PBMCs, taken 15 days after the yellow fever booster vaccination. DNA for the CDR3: TGCGCCAGCAGCCAAGGGGACAGGGGAATAGAGGAGACCCAGTACTTC. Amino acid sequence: CASSQGDRGIEETQYF.